This T cell receptor beta chain was sequenced in a study of control samples from healthy donors and cancer patients. V gave up 5 bases and J gave up 8 bases, with 12 bases separating them. This CDR3 region has 12 residues. Looked up from germline, CDR1 is SEHNR and CDR2 is FQNEAQ (reference sequence). Repertoires were generated with immunoSEQ multiplex PCR, while TCRdb's copy carries only in-frame clones and drops some. The repertoire includes about 120,000 clones, more than 80% of them detected once, and less than 1.5% sits in the top ten. The sequenced sample was PBMCs. The sequence came from a woman aged 45-65 years with colorectal cancer. The genes are TRBV7-9 and TRBJ1-1; D possibly corresponds to TRBD1 (6 bases). The CDR3 sequence is CASSTVGTEAFF. CDR3 in DNA: TGTGCCAGCAGCACCGTAGGGACAGAAGCTTTCTTT.